This T cell receptor beta chain was identified in a study of blood T cell repertoires in COVID-19. As for the study in general: Researchers got acute and convalescent COVID-19 samples from the United States, Italy and Spain. PBMCs, B-cell-depleted T cells, or T cells provided the cDNA or gDNA that made up the material.

Authors' analysis steps: Estimated nucleated cell counts came from reference gene primer amplification. Repertoires were generated with immunoSEQ multiplex PCR, while TCRdb's copy carries only in-frame clones and drops some. From that table come the V and J calls and clone size; the DNA was used to work out D and trimming. This sample carries 250,000 to 300,000 clones, roughly nine tenths of them seen once, and the ten largest clones take more than 1%. The CDR3 contains 12 residues. Germline lookup yields CDR1 SGHTA and CDR2 FQGNSA. Trimming cost V 5 bases and J 7 bases, with 10 bases left between them.

Material: PBMCs or T cells enriched from blood (not recorded which). This rearrangement joins TRBV7-2 to TRBJ2-3, with a weak D call TRBD1 (6 bases). This TCR came from a human donor in a cohort exposed to, infected with or recovered from COVID-19 (not recorded which). The donor label of this sample is uncertain. The CDR3 sequence is CASSPDRYTQYF. In nucleotides, the CDR3 is TGTGCCAGCAGCCCCGACAGGTATACGCAGTATTTT. Based on the CDR3 plus reference TRBV7-2 and TRBJ2-3, the full variable domain is GAGVSQSPSNKVTEKGKDVELRCDPISGHTALYWYRQSLGQGLEFLIYFQGNSAPDKSGLPSDRFSAERTGGSVSTLTIQRTQQEDSAVYLCASSPDRYTQYFGPGTRLTVL.